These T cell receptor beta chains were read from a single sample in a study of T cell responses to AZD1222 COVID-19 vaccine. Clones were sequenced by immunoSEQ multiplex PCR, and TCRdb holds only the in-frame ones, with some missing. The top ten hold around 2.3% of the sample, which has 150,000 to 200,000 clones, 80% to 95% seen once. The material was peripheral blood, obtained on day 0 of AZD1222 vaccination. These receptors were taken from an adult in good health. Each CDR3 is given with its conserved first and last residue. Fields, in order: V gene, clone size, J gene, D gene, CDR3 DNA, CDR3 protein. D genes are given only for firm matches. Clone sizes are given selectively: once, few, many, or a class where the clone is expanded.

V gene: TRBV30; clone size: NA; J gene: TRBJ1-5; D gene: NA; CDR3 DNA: TGTGCCTGGAGTTCCCTTACGAAGCCCCAGCATTTT; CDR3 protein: CAWSSLTKPQHF
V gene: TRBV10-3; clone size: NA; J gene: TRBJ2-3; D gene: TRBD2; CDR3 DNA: TGTGCCACCTTGGGACTAGCGGTCACAGATACGCAGTATTTT; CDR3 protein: CATLGLAVTDTQYF
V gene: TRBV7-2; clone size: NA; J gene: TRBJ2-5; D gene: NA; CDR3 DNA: TGTGCCAGCAGCGTCGAGGGGGGCGTACTGGAGACCCAGTACTTC; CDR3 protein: CASSVEGGVLETQYF
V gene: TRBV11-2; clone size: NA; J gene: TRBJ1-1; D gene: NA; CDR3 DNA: TGTGCCAGCAGCTCCGTAATTGGCACTGAAGCTTTCTTT; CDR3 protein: CASSSVIGTEAFF
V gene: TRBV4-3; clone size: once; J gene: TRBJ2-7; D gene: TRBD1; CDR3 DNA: TGCGCCAGCAGCCAAGCGGGACAGGGGGCTTCCTACGAGCAGTACTTC; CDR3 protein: CASSQAGQGASYEQYF
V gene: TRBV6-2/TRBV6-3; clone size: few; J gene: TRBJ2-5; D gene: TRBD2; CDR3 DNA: TGTGCCAGCAGTTCGGGGACTAGCGGGGGGGAGACCCAGTACTTC; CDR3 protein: CASSSGTSGGETQYF
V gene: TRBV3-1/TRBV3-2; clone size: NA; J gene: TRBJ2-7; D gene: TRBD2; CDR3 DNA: TGTGCCAGCAGCCAGGGTCCGGGGGGTCACTACGAGCAGTACTTC; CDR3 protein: CASSQGPGGHYEQYF
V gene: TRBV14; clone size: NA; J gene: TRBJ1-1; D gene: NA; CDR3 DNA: TGTGCCAGCAGCCTCACAGGTGCGGGGGCCGCTGAAGCTTTCTTT; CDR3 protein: CASSLTGAGAAEAFF
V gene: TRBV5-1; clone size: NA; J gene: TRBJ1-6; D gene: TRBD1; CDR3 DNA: TGCGCCAGCAGCTTTGAACAGGGGGTTGGATCACCCCTCCACTTT; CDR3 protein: CASSFEQGVGSPLHF
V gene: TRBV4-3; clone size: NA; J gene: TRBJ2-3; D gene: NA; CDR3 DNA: TGCGCCAGCAGCCAAGATGGCAGGGTTACAGATACGCAGTATTTT; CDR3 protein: CASSQDGRVTDTQYF
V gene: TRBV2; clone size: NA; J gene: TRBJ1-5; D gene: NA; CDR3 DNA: TGTGCCAGCAGTCGGGACAGCAATCAGCCCCAGCATTTT; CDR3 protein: CASSRDSNQPQHF
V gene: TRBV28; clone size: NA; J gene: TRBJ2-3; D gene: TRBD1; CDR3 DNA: TGTGCCCAAGACCCGTCCGGACAGGGTGCAGATACGCAGTATTTT; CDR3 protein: CAQDPSGQGADTQYF
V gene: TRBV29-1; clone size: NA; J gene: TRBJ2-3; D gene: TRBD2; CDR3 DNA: TGCAGCGTTGGAGGGACTAGCGGCACAGATACGCAGTATTTT; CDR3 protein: CSVGGTSGTDTQYF
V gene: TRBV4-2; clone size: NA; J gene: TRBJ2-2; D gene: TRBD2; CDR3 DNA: TGTGCCAGCAGCGGAGGGACTAGCGGCTACACCGGGGAGCTGTTTTTT; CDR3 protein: CASSGGTSGYTGELFF
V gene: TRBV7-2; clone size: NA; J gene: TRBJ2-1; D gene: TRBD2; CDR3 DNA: TGTGCCAGCAGCTTCCGAGCGGGGGGGCACAATGAGCAGTTCTTC; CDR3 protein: CASSFRAGGHNEQFF
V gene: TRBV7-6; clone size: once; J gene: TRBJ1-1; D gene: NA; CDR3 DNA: TGTGCCAGCAGCGAGGGGGTGGGCACTGAAGCTTTCTTT; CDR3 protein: CASSEGVGTEAFF
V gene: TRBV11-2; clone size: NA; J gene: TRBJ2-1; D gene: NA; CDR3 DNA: TGTGCCAGCAGCTTCCTGATACCAGGCCTTCCGTTTGGGCAGTTCTTC; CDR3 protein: CASSFLIPGLPFGQFF
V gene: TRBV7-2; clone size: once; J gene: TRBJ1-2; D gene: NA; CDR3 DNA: TGTGCCAGCAGACCCCCTGTGGGGCTGGACTATGGCTACACCTTC; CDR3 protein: CASRPPVGLDYGYTF
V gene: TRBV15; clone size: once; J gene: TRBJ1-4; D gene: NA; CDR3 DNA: TGTGCCACCAGCAGAGACCGGGACACCCATAATGAAAAACTGTTTTTT; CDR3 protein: CATSRDRDTHNEKLFF
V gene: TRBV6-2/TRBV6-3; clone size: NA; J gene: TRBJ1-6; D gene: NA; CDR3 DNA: TGTGCCAGCAGTTACGTCCAAAGCTCCTATAATTCACCCCTCCACTTT; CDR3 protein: CASSYVQSSYNSPLHF
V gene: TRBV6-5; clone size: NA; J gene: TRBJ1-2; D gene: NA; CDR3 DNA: TGTGCCAGCAGTTACTCGAACGGGGACTATGGCTACACCTTC; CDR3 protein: CASSYSNGDYGYTF
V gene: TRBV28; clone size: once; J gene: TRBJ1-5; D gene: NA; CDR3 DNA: TGTGCCAGCCGTTTCGGGTTCGGCAATCAGCCCCAGCATTTT; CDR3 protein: CASRFGFGNQPQHF
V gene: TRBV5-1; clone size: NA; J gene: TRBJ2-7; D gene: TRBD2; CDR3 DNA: TGCGCCAGCAGCAGAGGACTAGTTTACGAGCAGTACTTC; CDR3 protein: CASSRGLVYEQYF
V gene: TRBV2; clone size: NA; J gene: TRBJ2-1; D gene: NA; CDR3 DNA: TGTGCCAGCAGTTACATCAGGGTCCATGAGCAGTTCTTC; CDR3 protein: CASSYIRVHEQFF
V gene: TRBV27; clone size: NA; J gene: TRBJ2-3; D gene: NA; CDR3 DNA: TGTGCCAGCAGTGATTTAAGCCGGGCTACGCAGTATTTT; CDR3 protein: CASSDLSRATQYF
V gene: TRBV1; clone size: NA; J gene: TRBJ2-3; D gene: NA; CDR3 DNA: TGCACCAGCAGCCAAGCCGAGTGCACAGATACGCAGTATTTT; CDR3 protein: CTSSQAECTDTQYF
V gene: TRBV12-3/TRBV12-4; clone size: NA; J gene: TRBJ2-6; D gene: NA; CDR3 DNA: TGTGCCAGCGCAGCCTCTGGGGCCAACGTCCTGACTTTC; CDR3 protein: CASAASGANVLTF
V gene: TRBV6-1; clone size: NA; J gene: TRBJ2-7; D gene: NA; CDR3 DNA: TGTGCCAGCAGTGAAGCTACAGGGTGGAACTCCTACGAGCAGTACTTC; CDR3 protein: CASSEATGWNSYEQYF
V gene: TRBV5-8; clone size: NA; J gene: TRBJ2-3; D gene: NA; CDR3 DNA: TGTGCCAGCAGCTTGGTCCAGCACACAGATACGCAGTATTTT; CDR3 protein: CASSLVQHTDTQYF
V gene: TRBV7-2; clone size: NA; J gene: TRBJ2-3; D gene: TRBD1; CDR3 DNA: TGTGCCAGCAGCTTACAAGGACAGGGACAAGATACGCAGTATTTT; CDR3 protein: CASSLQGQGQDTQYF
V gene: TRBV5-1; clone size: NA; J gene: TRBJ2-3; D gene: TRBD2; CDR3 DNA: TGCGCCAGCAGCTTTACGACTAGCGGGGGCACAGATACGCAGTATTTT; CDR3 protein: CASSFTTSGGTDTQYF
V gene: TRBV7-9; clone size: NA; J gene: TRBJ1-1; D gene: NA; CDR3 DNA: TGTGCCAGCAGCTTGCGGCAGAATGAAGCTTTCTTT; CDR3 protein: CASSLRQNEAFF
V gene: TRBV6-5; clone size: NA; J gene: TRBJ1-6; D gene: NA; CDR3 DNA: TGTGCCAGCAGTTATACGGCCGTCGGGGGGGCACCCCTCCACTTT; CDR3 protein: CASSYTAVGGAPLHF
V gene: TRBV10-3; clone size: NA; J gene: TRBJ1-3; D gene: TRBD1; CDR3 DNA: TGTGCCATCAGCCGGGACAGGGTGCCTGGAAACACCATATATTTT; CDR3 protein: CAISRDRVPGNTIYF
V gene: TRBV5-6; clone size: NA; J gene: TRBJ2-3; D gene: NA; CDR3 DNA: TGTGCCAGCAGCTTGGGCAGGTGGGCCACAGATACGCAGTATTTT; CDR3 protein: CASSLGRWATDTQYF
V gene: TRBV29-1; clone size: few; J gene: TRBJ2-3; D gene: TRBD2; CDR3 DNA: TGCAGCGTTTATGGCGGGGGGTTAGATACGCAGTATTTT; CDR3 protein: CSVYGGGLDTQYF
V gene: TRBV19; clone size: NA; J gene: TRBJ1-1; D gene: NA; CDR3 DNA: TGTGCCAGTAGTACAGGGCGGAACACTGAAGCTTTCTTT; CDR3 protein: CASSTGRNTEAFF
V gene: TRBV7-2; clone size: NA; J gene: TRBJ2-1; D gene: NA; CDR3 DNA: TGTGCCAGCAGCGTACAAAATGGGGTTGAGCAGTTCTTC; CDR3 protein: CASSVQNGVEQFF
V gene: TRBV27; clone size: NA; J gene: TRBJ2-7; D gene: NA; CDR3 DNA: TGTGCCAGCAGTTTAAAGGGGTGGTACTCCTACGAGCAGTACTTC; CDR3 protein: CASSLKGWYSYEQYF
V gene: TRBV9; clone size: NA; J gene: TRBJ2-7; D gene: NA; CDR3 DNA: TGTGCCAGCAGCGTCCGGGATTCAACCTCCTACGAGCAGTACTTC; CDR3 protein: CASSVRDSTSYEQYF
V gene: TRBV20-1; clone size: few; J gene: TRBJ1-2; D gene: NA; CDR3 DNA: TGCAGTGCTAGACAGGGCTATGGCTACACCTTC; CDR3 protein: CSARQGYGYTF